This TCR beta chain was sequenced for a study of cytomegalovirus exposure and HLA in healthy donors. On the study more broadly: An early release of data contained around 80 million unique TCRs, which came from HLA-typed donors. General study points: Looking again later, the authors saw that most CMV-associated TCR beta chains seemed HLA-restricted.

The study ran its PCR with 60 Vbeta and 13 Jbeta primers. As handled by the study authors: Unique TCR beta chains totaled some 80 million in a later count, with approximately 10 million of them shared. The repertoire was sequenced with immunoSEQ multiplex PCR; TCRdb's copy has only in-frame clones and lacks some. V and J calls and clone size are as listed in that table; D and trimming were resolved from the DNA. The sample contains about 190,000 clones, about four fifths of which appear only once. Germline trimming cut 5 bases from V and 6 bases from J; bases unmatched to any gene: 8. The CDR3 totals 14 residues. Germline lookup yields CDR1 SGHRS and CDR2 YFSETQ. This clone has only one observation. Its cognate antigen is unknown.

The gene calls are TRBV5-1 and TRBJ2-3, with TRBD1 matching over 8 bases. The sequenced sample consisted of PBMCs. The source is a woman in her twenties or thirties in good health and CMV-seropositive. In DNA, the CDR3 is TGCGCCAGCAGTTTAAACAGGGGGGCGGATACGCAGTATTTT. Translated, it gives CASSLNRGADTQYF.